The 4 T cell receptor beta chains presented below share a single source sample, sequenced in a study of shared clonotypes between healthy human individuals. As defined, naive CD8 cells were CD45RO-negative and positively selected for CCR7, with terminally differentiated effector memory CD45RA+ cells excluded. Only in-frame clones appear in the TCRdb table, and some are missing; sequencing was by immunoSEQ multiplex PCR. The sample records roughly 2.1 million clones, about 92% being singletons. The sample was naive CD8+ T cells from PBMCs. The origin of the receptors is a young man in good health. Some clones in this sample may be carry-over from other donors' samples.

The J gene is TRBJ2-7, the V gene TRBV19, with D possibly matching TRBD2 (5 bases). V lost 5 bases to trimming and J lost 3 bases, with 14 bases between them. The CDR3 is 14 amino acids. The germline gives CDR1 LNHDA, CDR2 SQIVND (reference sequence). DNA for the CDR3: TGTGCCAGTAGTTCTCCGGGATTCAACTACGAGCAGTACTTC. It yields the protein CASSSPGFNYEQYF.

The chain employs TRBV13 and TRBJ2-5; 7 nucleotides line up with TRBD2. Germline CDR1 is PRHDT and CDR2 is FYEKMQ (reference sequence). The CDR3 sequence is 14 residues long. Germline trimming cut 4 bases from V and 5 bases from J; bases unmatched to any gene: 7. CDR3 region: CASSSGRLRETQYF. For the CDR3, the DNA is TGTGCCAGCAGCTCCGGGAGGCTCAGGGAGACCCAGTACTTC. Combining the CDR3 with reference TRBV13 and TRBJ2-5 gives the whole variable domain AAGVIQSPRHLIKEKRETATLKCYPIPRHDTVYWYQQGPGQDPQFLISFYEKMQSDKGSIPDRFSAQQFSDYHSELNMSSLELGDSALYFCASSSGRLRETQYFGPGTRLLVL.

The table lists this clone with a count of one. V usage is TRBV15 and J usage is TRBJ1-5; no definite D call. Trimming shortened V by 0 bases and J by 2 bases, and 11 bases separated the two germline ends. CDR1 is LNHNV, CDR2 YYDKDF, per germline (reference sequence). This CDR3 region has 16 residues. CDR3 residues: CATSRELPSGNQPQHF. CDR3 DNA sequence: TGTGCCACCAGCAGAGAGTTGCCCTCAGGCAATCAGCCCCAGCATTTT.

The V gene is TRBV19, the J gene TRBJ2-5; 9 bases match TRBD1. The CDR3 length is 14 residues. J gave up 5 bases and V 5 bases, and 6 bases lay outside the gene matches. Germline-derived CDR1 and CDR2 are LNHDA and SQIVND (reference sequence). This CDR3 reads CASSPTGGVETQYF. The CDR3 DNA sequence: TGTGCCAGTAGTCCGACAGGGGGAGTTGAGACCCAGTACTTC.